The clone carrying this T cell receptor (beta chain) was seen only a few times. This entry belongs to a study of blood T cell repertoires in COVID-19. Looking at the study overall: Material from acute and convalescent COVID-19 was sourced from the United States, Italy and Spain. The cDNA or gDNA used as material had been derived from T cells, B-cell-depleted T cells, or PBMCs.

This CDR3 is 13 amino acids long. Per the germline V gene, CDR1 is LNHDA and CDR2 is SQIVND (reference sequence). V lost 5 bases, J lost 4 bases, and 11 bases lay in between. As processed by the authors: Scientists estimated how many nucleated cells there were by amplifying reference gene primers. Here immunoSEQ multiplex PCR was the method, and the copy in TCRdb shows in-frame clones only, minus some. The V and J calls and clone size were taken over from that table, and D and trimming were inferred from the DNA. This sample has fewer than 200,000 clones, with over 80% found just once. The specimen was peripheral blood. This sequence was found in a woman of 80 years or more with active or convalescent COVID-19. V usage is TRBV19 and J usage is TRBJ1-1; D is unresolved. The CDR3 reads CASSRQVGTEAFF. For the CDR3, the DNA is TGTGCCAGTAGTCGCCAGGTTGGCACTGAAGCTTTCTTT.